This T cell receptor beta chain was sequenced during a study of cytomegalovirus exposure and HLA in healthy donors. CDR1 is GTSNPN and CDR2 is SVGIG in the germline V gene (reference sequence). The V and J ends lost 0 bases and 6 bases respectively, with 6 bases between them. The CDR3 is made up of 12 amino acids. Data came from immunoSEQ multiplex PCR; TCRdb stores just in-frame clones and leaves some out. The table has 100,000 to 150,000 clones, about 87% seen once. Sample: PBMCs. This clonotype was sampled from a young woman in good health and CMV-seronegative. The V gene is TRBV30, the J gene TRBJ2-1; D gene ambiguous. CDR3 amino acids: CAWSVGLNEQFF. DNA of the CDR3: TGTGCCTGGAGTGTTGGGCTCAATGAGCAGTTCTTC.